The entry that follows covers one TCR beta chain sequence. This sample was taken from a study of blood T cell repertoires in COVID-19. Original methodology: Reference gene primer amplification in the assay estimated nucleated cell counts. Sequenced by immunoSEQ multiplex PCR; TCRdb stores in-frame clones only, minus some. That table gives V, J and clone size, and the DNA gave D and trimming. This sample has a few hundred thousand clones, with 70% to 90% found just once. Germline V lookup: CDR1 SGHNT, CDR2 YYREEE (reference sequence). This CDR3 has 14 residues. Deletions cut 4 bases from V and 4 bases from J, with 12 bases between.

The rearrangement links TRBV5-4 to TRBJ1-3; D is perhaps TRBD1 (6 bases). This clonotype originated in a woman between 40 and 50 years old with acute or convalescent COVID-19. The sequencing sample was made of peripheral blood. CDR3 in DNA: TGTGCCAGCAGCAGTACAGGGTCCGGAAACACCATATATTTT. This encodes CASSSTGSGNTIYF.